This T cell receptor (beta chain) is from a study of CD8 T cells in Susac syndrome (dated by TCRdb to about 2019). A note on the overall study: The study used repertoire sequencing to test whether antigen drove CD8+ T cell activation and differentiation in Susac syndrome. The investigation overall reported the following: The study acknowledged that relatively few individuals were included in the TCR sequencing and HLA analysis.

High-throughput TCR beta sequencing profiled peripheral blood CD8+ and CD4+ T cells from healthy donors, Susac syndrome patients and multiple sclerosis patients. The multiple sclerosis controls were treatment-naive patients whose relapsing-remitting disease, either stable or active, fulfilled the revised McDonald criteria. Bulk CD8+ and CD4+ T cells were purified by magnetic negative isolation, whereas CD8+ TEMRA cells were enriched by FACS. Blood was collected in EDTA tubes and processed within 24 hours, with PBMCs isolated through density gradient centrifugation. PBMCs intended for TCR sequencing were cryopreserved in liquid nitrogen and thawed later in a water bath at 37 degrees C. The sorted or isolated CD4+, CD8+ and CD8+ TEMRA cells had a purity of 90% or higher. Comments on this clonotype: Its antigen is unknown. Base qualities are missing; no much larger clone stands one base away.

A distance of 13 bases separates the germline ends of V and J, which lose 7 bases and 3 bases respectively. The CDR3, cysteine through phenylalanine, is 13 amino acids long. Just CDR3 DNA is preserved here, 39 bases in frame from base 1. Looking up the germline V gene yields CDR1 MRHNA and CDR2 SNTAGT. RNA was extracted with the RNeasy kit and 0.5 to 1 ug was reverse transcribed using random hexamers. TCR beta CDR3 regions were amplified with the immunoSEQ multiplex PCR assay covering 54 Vbeta and 13 Jbeta segments. PCR amplification bias was corrected using a synthetic template baseline for primer optimization and computational correction. The published analysis was carried out like this. Reads were annotated to V, D and J genes according to IMGT and were analyzed with immunoSEQ Analyzer, with only productive sequences retained. Clonality was calculated as one minus the Shannon entropy normalized by log2 of the number of productive unique sequences. Public and private clones were assessed among the 100 most prevalent clones of each patient and control. Clones were defined as Susac-specific when absent from the healthy and MS cohorts, from approximately 970 published viral clones and from other ImmuneACCESS disease sequences. The public reads were reanalyzed by TCRdb: fastp trimming at Q25, MiXCR alignment, in-frame beta chains only. Duplicate CDR3 protein sequences are folded into a single record with the most common DNA and genes. For this entry, the V and J calls and clone size follow TCRdb and not the study's own pipeline. The sample table records roughly 200,000 distinct CDR3 sequences; almost 96% of these occur just once. Approximately 0.088% of the sample lies in the top ten.

The rearranged chain carries TRBV6-4 and TRBJ2-7; TRBD1 might be the D gene, on 6 matching bases. The sequence came from a human donor with multiple sclerosis. Sequenced: CD4+ T cells from PBMCs. The CDR3: CASIPGVIYEQYF. The nucleotide sequence is TGTGCCAGCATTCCAGGGGTTATCTACGAGCAGTACTTC.